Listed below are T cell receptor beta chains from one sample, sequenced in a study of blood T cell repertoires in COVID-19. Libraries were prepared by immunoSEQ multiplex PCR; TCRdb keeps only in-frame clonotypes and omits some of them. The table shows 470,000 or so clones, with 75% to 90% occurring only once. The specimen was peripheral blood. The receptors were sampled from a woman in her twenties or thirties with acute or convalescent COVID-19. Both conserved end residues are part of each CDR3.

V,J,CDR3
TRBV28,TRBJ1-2,CASSSGLTNYGYTF
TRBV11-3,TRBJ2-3,CASSPKRGGADTQYF
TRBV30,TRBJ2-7,CAWCRGRTSYEEQYF
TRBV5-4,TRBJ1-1,CASSLGAGILTALNTEAFF
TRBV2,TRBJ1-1,CASRNRDRGNTEAFF
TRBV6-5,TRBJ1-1,CASASDSFRTEAFF
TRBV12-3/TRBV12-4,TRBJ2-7,CASRETGYYEQYF
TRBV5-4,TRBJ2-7,CASSNSDTYEQYF
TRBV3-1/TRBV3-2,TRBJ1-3,CASSPSGQLSSGNTIYF
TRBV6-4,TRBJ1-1,CSTDTEAFF
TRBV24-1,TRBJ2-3,CATSDTGGNADTQYF
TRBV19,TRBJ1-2,CASSIETTGTTNYGYTF